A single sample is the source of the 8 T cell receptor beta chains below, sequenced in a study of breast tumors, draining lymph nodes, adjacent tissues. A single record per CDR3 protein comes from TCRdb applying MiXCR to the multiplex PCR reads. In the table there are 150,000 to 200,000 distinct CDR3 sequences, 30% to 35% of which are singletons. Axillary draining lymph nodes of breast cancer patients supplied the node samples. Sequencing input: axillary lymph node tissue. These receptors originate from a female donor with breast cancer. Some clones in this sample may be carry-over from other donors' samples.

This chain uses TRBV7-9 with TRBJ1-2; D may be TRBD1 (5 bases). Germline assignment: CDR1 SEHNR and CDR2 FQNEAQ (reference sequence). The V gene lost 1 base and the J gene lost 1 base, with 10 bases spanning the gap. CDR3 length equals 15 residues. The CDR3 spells CASSLGMGVNYGYTF. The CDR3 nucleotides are TGTGCCAGCAGCTTAGGGATGGGGGTTAACTATGGCTACACCTTC. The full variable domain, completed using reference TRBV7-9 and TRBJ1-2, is DTGVSQNPRHKITKRGQNVTFRCDPISEHNRLYWYRQTLGQGPEFLTYFQNEAQLEKSRLLSDRFSAERPKGSFSTLEIQRTEQGDSAMYLCASSLGMGVNYGYTFGSGTRLTVV.

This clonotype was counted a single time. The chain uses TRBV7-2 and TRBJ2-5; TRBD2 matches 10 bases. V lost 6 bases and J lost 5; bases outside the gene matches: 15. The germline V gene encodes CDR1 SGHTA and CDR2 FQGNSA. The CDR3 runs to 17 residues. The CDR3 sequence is CASSRSGGSSYNETQYF. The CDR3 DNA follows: TGTGCCAGCAGTCGTAGCGGGGGGAGCTCCTACAATGAGACCCAGTACTTC.

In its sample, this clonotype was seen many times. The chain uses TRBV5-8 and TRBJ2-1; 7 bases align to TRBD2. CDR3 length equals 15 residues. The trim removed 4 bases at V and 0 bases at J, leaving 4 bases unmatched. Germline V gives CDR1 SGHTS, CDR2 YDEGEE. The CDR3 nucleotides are TGTGCCAGCAGCCCACGGGGGGACTCCTACAATGAGCAGTTCTTC. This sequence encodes CASSPRGDSYNEQFF.

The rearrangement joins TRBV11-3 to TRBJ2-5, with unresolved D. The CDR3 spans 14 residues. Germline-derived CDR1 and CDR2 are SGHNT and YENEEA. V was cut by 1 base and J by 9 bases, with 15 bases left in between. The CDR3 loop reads CASSLALSNQPQYF. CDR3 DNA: TGTGCCAGCAGCTTAGCATTGAGCAATCAGCCCCAGTACTTC.

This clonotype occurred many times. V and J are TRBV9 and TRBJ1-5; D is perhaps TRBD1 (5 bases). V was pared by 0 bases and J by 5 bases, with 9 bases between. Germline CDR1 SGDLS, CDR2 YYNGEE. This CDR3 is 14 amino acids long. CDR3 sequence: CASSVEVTDQPQHF. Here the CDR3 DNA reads TGTGCCAGCAGCGTAGAAGTGACAGATCAGCCCCAGCATTTT. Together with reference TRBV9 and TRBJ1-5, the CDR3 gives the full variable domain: DSGVTQTPKHLITATGQRVTLRCSPRSGDLSVYWYQQSLDQGLQFLIQYYNGEERAKGNILERFSAQQFPDLHSELNLSSLELGDSALYFCASSVEVTDQPQHFGDGTRLSIL.

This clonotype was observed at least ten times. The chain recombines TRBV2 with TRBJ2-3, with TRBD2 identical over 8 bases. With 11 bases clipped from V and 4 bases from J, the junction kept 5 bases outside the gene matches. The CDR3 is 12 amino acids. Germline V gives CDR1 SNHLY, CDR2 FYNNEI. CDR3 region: CALAGGADTQYF. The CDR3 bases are TGTGCCCTGGCGGGAGGCGCAGATACGCAGTATTTT.

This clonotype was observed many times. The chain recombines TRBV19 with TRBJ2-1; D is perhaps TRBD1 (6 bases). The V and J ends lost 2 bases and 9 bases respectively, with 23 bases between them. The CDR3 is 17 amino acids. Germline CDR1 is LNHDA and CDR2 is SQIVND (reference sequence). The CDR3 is CASSIIGGPTLIGEQFF. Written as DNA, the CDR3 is TGTGCCAGTAGTATAATAGGGGGACCAACCCTAATTGGTGAGCAGTTCTTC.

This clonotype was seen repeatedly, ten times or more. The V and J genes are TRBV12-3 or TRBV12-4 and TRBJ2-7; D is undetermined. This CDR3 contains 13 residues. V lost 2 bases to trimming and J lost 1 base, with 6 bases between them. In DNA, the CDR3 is TGTGCCAGCAGTTTAAGGGATTCCTACGAGCAGTACTTC. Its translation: CASSLRDSYEQYF.